This T cell receptor beta chain derives from a study of cytomegalovirus exposure and HLA in healthy donors. The PCR used 60 Vbeta and 13 Jbeta primers. TCRdb's copy holds only in-frame clones and misses some; the assay was immunoSEQ multiplex PCR. Of fewer than 250,000 clones listed, approximately 79% are singletons. Germline CDR1 MGHDK, CDR2 SYGVNS. The CDR3 extends over 16 amino acids. V gave up 2 bases and J gave up 8 bases; unmatched junction bases: 9. The TCR sequence derives from a male donor in good health and CMV-seronegative. Sequencing was carried out using PBMCs. The chain combines TRBV25-1 with TRBJ1-4, with 9 nucleotides matching TRBD1. The CDR3 bases are TGTGCCAGCAGTGAACATCAACAGGGGGCTAGGGAAAAACTGTTTTTT. This gives the protein CASSEHQQGAREKLFF.